This TCR beta chain was captured in a study of blood T cell repertoires in COVID-19. The CDR3 loop spans 18 amino acids. Germline V CDR1 and CDR2: SGHAT, FQNNGV. V lost 2 bases and J lost 1, with 19 bases in between. Method: immunoSEQ multiplex PCR; TCRdb's copy keeps in-frame clones and lacks some. The data contain 150,000 to 250,000 clones, around 81% of them seen just once; the ten biggest clones take up roughly 6.9%. What the recovered Cohort 3 donors had was two negative PCRs, clearance, or symptom resolution. This receptor was identified in a man between 35 and 55 years old who had recovered from COVID-19. The genes are TRBV11-2 and TRBJ2-3; D is perhaps TRBD1 (5 bases). The sample was PBMCs or T cells enriched from blood (not recorded which). CDR3 sequence: CASSLFGRTYGRTDTQYF. The CDR3 DNA sequence: TGTGCCAGCAGCTTATTTGGCAGGACATACGGTCGCACAGATACGCAGTATTTT.